The rows below give T cell receptor beta chains drawn from one sample of a study of T cell responses to AZD1222 COVID-19 vaccine. Repertoires were generated with immunoSEQ multiplex PCR, while TCRdb's copy carries only in-frame clones and drops some. The sample carries about 50,000 clones, approximately 88% recorded once. The sample consisted of peripheral blood, taken on day 0 of AZD1222 vaccination. These receptor sequences come from an adult in good health. Both conserved end residues are part of each CDR3. D genes are given only for firm matches. Clone size, where shown, is once, few, many, or a class for clones that have expanded.

j_call,v_call,clone_size,d_call,cdr3_aa,cdr3_nt
TRBJ2-7,TRBV24-1,NA,TRBD1,CATSDPGQGNEQYF,TGTGCCACCAGTGACCCGGGACAGGGAAACGAGCAGTACTTC
TRBJ1-1,TRBV5-1,few,NA,CASSSQGNTEAFF,TGCGCCAGCAGCTCCCAGGGGAACACTGAAGCTTTCTTT
TRBJ1-2,TRBV4-3,once,TRBD1,CASSQDQGRTGGYTF,TGCGCCAGCAGCCAAGATCAGGGTCGGACAGGCGGCTACACCTTC
TRBJ2-1,TRBV19,NA,TRBD2,CASTRLAGEYNEQFF,TGTGCCAGTACCAGACTAGCGGGAGAGTACAATGAGCAGTTCTTC
TRBJ2-5,TRBV5-1,NA,NA,CASSLGRTGDPQYF,TGCGCCAGCAGCTTGGGGCGGACGGGTGATCCCCAGTACTTC
TRBJ1-2,TRBV29-1,NA,NA,CSVEARLYGYTF,TGCAGCGTTGAAGCCCGATTATATGGCTACACCTTC
TRBJ2-1,TRBV7-9,NA,TRBD2,CASSGSGRRDQYQFF,TGTGCCAGCAGCGGAAGCGGGAGGAGGGATCAATATCAGTTCTTC
TRBJ2-1,TRBV24-1,few,NA,CATSDTPQGYDNEQFF,TGTGCCACCAGTGATACCCCTCAGGGATACGACAATGAGCAGTTCTTC
TRBJ2-3,TRBV2,few,NA,CASNIRTDTQYF,TGTGCCAGCAACATCCGCACAGATACGCAGTATTTT
TRBJ1-3,TRBV6-5,NA,NA,CASSPRRAGNTIYF,TGTGCCAGCAGTCCGCGGAGGGCTGGAAACACCATATATTTT
TRBJ2-1,TRBV2,NA,TRBD2,CASSEEGGRTYNEQFF,TGTGCCAGCAGTGAAGAGGGCGGGAGGACCTACAATGAGCAGTTCTTC
TRBJ2-3,TRBV19,NA,TRBD2,CASSTTGGSTDTQYF,TGTGCCAGTAGTACTACGGGAGGTAGCACAGATACGCAGTATTTT
TRBJ1-1,TRBV29-1,few,TRBD1,CSVEGQGQNTEAFF,TGCAGCGTTGAAGGACAGGGACAGAACACTGAAGCTTTCTTT
TRBJ1-2,TRBV29-1,NA,NA,CSVGAEDYGYTF,TGCAGCGTTGGGGCAGAAGACTATGGCTACACCTTC
TRBJ2-3,TRBV11-3,NA,NA,CASSLGLRSTDTQYF,TGTGCCAGCAGCTTAGGGCTGAGGAGCACAGATACGCAGTATTTT
TRBJ1-1,TRBV9,once,TRBD1,CASSQGAGSEAFF,TGTGCCAGCAGCCAGGGGGCAGGTAGTGAAGCTTTCTTT
TRBJ2-7,TRBV7-9,NA,NA,CASSLGSGYPYEQYF,TGTGCCAGCAGCTTAGGATCGGGTTATCCCTACGAGCAGTACTTC
TRBJ2-7,TRBV20-1,NA,NA,CSARVNYEQYF,TGCAGTGCTAGAGTTAACTACGAGCAGTACTTC
TRBJ1-1,TRBV25-1,once,NA,CASSETGAATEAFF,TGTGCCAGCAGTGAAACGGGGGCTGCGACTGAAGCTTTCTTT
TRBJ1-6,TRBV27,NA,NA,CASSPRRTENSPLHF,TGTGCCAGCAGTCCACGACGGACGGAGAATTCACCCCTCCACTTT
TRBJ2-7,TRBV24-1,few,NA,CATSDGDEQYF,TGTGCCACCAGTGATGGGGACGAGCAGTACTTC
TRBJ1-1,TRBV19,few,NA,CASSSTMGGRVYNTEAFF,TGTGCCAGTAGTAGTACTATGGGCGGGAGAGTTTATAACACTGAAGCTTTCTTT
TRBJ1-6,TRBV5-1,NA,NA,CASSPGGGESSYNSPLHF,TGCGCCAGCAGCCCGGGGGGCGGAGAAAGCTCCTATAATTCACCCCTCCACTTT
TRBJ1-3,TRBV19,once,NA,CASSTPAGGHTIYF,TGTGCCAGTAGTACCCCCGCCGGGGGCCACACCATATATTTT
TRBJ1-1,TRBV18,NA,TRBD1,CASSPQGADTEAFF,TGTGCCAGCTCACCCCAGGGGGCAGACACTGAAGCTTTCTTT
TRBJ1-4,TRBV27,NA,NA,CAGGVEKLFF,TGTGCCGGGGGGGTTGAAAAACTGTTTTTT
TRBJ2-3,TRBV18,NA,NA,CASSLGLVGAQLDTQYF,TGTGCCAGCTCCCTTGGACTTGTCGGGGCACAGTTAGATACGCAGTATTTT
TRBJ2-2,TRBV7-3,NA,TRBD2,CASSLRPSGLNTGELFF,TGTGCCAGCAGCTTAAGGCCTAGCGGTTTGAACACCGGGGAGCTGTTTTTT
TRBJ2-2,TRBV4-1,NA,TRBD1,CASSRWGTGLGELFF,TGCGCCAGCAGCCGATGGGGGACAGGGCTCGGGGAGCTGTTTTTT
TRBJ1-1,TRBV13,NA,NA,CASSFPPGGDTEAFF,TGTGCCAGCAGCTTTCCCCCGGGAGGGGACACTGAAGCTTTCTTT
TRBJ1-1,TRBV19,once,TRBD1,CASSITGVNTEAFF,TGTGCCAGTAGTATAACAGGGGTGAACACTGAAGCTTTCTTT
TRBJ2-3,TRBV11-3,NA,TRBD2,CASSLGPGLGPYF,TGTGCCAGCAGCTTAGGTCCGGGACTAGGGCCGTATTTT
TRBJ2-3,TRBV10-3,NA,NA,CAISESTPTLGTQYF,TGTGCCATCAGTGAGTCAACCCCCACACTCGGTACGCAGTATTTT
TRBJ2-5,TRBV5-4,NA,TRBD2,CASSLRRGGAQETQYF,TGTGCCAGCAGCTTGAGGCGGGGGGGGGCCCAAGAGACCCAGTACTTC
TRBJ1-5,TRBV18,NA,NA,CASSPKDGLGQPQHF,TGTGCCAGCTCACCTAAGGACGGCCTCGGGCAGCCCCAGCATTTT
TRBJ1-1,TRBV2,once,TRBD1,CASSTGGTEAFF,TGTGCCAGCAGTACAGGGGGCACTGAAGCTTTCTTT
TRBJ1-1,TRBV2,NA,NA,CASTAQGGGTEAFF,TGTGCCAGCACTGCACAGGGAGGGGGCACTGAAGCTTTCTTT
TRBJ1-2,TRBV12-3/TRBV12-4,NA,NA,CASKLLGVSSYTF,TGTGCCAGCAAATTATTAGGGGTATCGAGCTACACCTTC
TRBJ2-7,TRBV19,NA,NA,CASSIVADGREQYF,TGTGCCAGTAGTATTGTAGCGGATGGGCGCGAGCAGTACTTC
TRBJ1-2,TRBV19,NA,NA,CASRTKDYGYTF,TGTGCCAGTAGGACAAAAGACTATGGCTACACCTTC
TRBJ2-1,TRBV28,few,NA,CASSPNTGAGFRQFF,TGTGCCAGCAGTCCCAACACCGGCGCCGGTTTCCGGCAGTTCTTC
TRBJ2-3,TRBV23-1,NA,NA,CASSRHGCPDTQYF,TGCGCCAGCAGTCGCCACGGCTGTCCAGATACGCAGTATTTT
TRBJ2-1,TRBV10-3,NA,NA,CAIGGGSEQFF,TGTGCCATCGGGGGTGGGAGTGAGCAGTTCTTC
TRBJ2-7,TRBV7-2,once,NA,CASSPGWEEQYF,TGTGCCAGCAGCCCAGGTTGGGAGGAGCAGTACTTC
TRBJ1-2,TRBV6-5,NA,TRBD1,CASSPRGGVIYGYTF,TGTGCCAGCAGTCCCCGAGGGGGCGTCATCTATGGCTACACCTTC
TRBJ1-2,TRBV15,NA,NA,CATTPFPDPYGYTF,TGTGCCACCACCCCTTTTCCCGACCCTTATGGCTACACCTTC
TRBJ1-5,TRBV5-4,NA,TRBD1,CASSLDRGFGQPQHF,TGTGCCAGCAGCTTGGACAGGGGGTTCGGTCAGCCCCAGCATTTT